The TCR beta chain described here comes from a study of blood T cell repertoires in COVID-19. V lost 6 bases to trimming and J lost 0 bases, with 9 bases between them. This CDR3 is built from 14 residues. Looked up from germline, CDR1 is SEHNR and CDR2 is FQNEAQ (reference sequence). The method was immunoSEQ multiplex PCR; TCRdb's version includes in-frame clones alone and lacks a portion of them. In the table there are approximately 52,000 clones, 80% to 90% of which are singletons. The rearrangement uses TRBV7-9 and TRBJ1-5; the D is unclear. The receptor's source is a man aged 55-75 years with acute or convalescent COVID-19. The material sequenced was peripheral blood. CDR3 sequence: CASRGGYSNQPQHF. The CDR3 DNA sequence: TGTGCCAGCAGGGGAGGATATAGCAATCAGCCCCAGCATTTT.